The T cell receptor beta chain described here comes from a study of cytomegalovirus exposure and HLA in healthy donors. Findings of the study overall: In a later analysis, V- and J-gene trimming of beta chains associated with a DCLRE1C missense variant, replicated independently.

Primers for the PCR totalled 60 Vbeta and 13 Jbeta. The protocol was immunoSEQ multiplex PCR, while the TCRdb copy is restricted to in-frame clones and leaves out a portion. The sample records about 130,000 clones, approximately 84% being singletons. Trimming shortened V by 2 bases and J by 3 bases, and 3 bases separated the two germline ends. Germline lookup yields CDR1 SGHDT and CDR2 YYEEEE. The CDR3 has 12 amino acids. Regarding this clone: Its target is unknown.

The material sequenced was PBMCs. The V call is TRBV5-6, the J call TRBJ2-1; D not certain. This clonotype was obtained from a boy between 2 and 10 years old in good health and CMV-seronegative. The CDR3 DNA is TGTGCCAGCAGCTTTATCTACAATGAGCAGTTCTTC. This gives the protein CASSFIYNEQFF.